This TCR beta chain originates from a study of T cell responses to AZD1222 COVID-19 vaccine. Study results and caveats: Seropositive status at baseline applied to only 5 to 7 AZD1222 recipients. Per reports, nearly half of all spike-specific TCRs target regions that are unmutated in variants. Clonal diversity may have been underestimated in mostly white British donors.

For this clone: Its matching antigen is unknown.

This CDR3 has 17 residues. Libraries were prepared by immunoSEQ multiplex PCR; TCRdb keeps only in-frame clonotypes and omits some of them. Among roughly 100,000 clones listed, over 75% were seen once. The chain uses TRBV21-1 and TRBJ2-5; the table's D call, TRBD1, was not checked against the DNA. TRBV21-1 is tagged as a pseudogene. The TCR was taken from an adult in good health. Here the sequenced sample was peripheral blood, taken on day 0 of AZD1222 vaccination. The CDR3 DNA is TGTGCCAGCGCAAGACCGACAGGGGGCACCCGGCAAGAGACCCAGTACTTC. Residues: CASARPTGGTRQETQYF.